The clone carrying this T cell receptor (beta chain) was detected once. Repertoires were generated with immunoSEQ multiplex PCR, while TCRdb's copy carries only in-frame clones and drops some. The sample shows some 140,000 clones, around 94% of them seen only once. The data belong to a study of control samples from healthy donors and cancer patients. Trimming cost V 3 bases and J 4 bases; bases outside gene matches: 2. CDR1 MNHNS and CDR2 SASEGT come from the germline V gene. This CDR3 contains 15 residues. This chain joins TRBV6-1 and TRBJ2-2, with TRBD1 matching 10 bases. Sequenced input: PBMCs. This TCR derives from a man aged 60 to 69 with colorectal cancer. In DNA, the CDR3 is TGTGCCAGCAGTGAGGGGACAGGGGTCACCGGGGAGCTGTTTTTT. This encodes CASSEGTGVTGELFF.